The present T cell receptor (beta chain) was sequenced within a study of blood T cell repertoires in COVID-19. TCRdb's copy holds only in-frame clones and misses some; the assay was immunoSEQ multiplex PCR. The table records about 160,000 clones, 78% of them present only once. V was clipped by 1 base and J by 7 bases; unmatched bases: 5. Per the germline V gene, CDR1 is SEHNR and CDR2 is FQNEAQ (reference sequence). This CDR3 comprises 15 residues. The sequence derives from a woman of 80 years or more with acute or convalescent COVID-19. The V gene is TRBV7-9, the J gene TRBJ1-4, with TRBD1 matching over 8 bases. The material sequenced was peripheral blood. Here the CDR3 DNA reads TGTGCCAGCAGCTTAGTGGCAGGGGGCGGTGAAAAACTGTTTTTT. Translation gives CASSLVAGGGEKLFF.